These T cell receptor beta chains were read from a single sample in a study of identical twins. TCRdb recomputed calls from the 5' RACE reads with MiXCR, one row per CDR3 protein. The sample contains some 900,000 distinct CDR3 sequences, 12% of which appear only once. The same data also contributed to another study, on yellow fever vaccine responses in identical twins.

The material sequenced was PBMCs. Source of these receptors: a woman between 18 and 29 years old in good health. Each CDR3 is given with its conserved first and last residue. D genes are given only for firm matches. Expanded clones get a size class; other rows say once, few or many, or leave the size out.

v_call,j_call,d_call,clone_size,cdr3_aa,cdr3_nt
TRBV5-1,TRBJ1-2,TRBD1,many,CASSLGTGGNYGYTF,TGTGCCAGCAGCTTAGGGACAGGGGGCAACTATGGCTACACCTTC
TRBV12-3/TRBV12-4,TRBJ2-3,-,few,CASSLWGGDWYF,TGTGCCAGCAGTTTGTGGGGGGGCGACTGGTATTTT
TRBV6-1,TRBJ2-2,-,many,CASRLGGSTTGELFF,TGTGCCAGCAGACTGGGGGGATCGACCACCGGGGAGCTGTTTTTT
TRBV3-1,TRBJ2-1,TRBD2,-,CASSPGSGGPNEQFF,TGTGCCAGCAGCCCAGGTAGCGGGGGGCCCAATGAGCAGTTCTTC
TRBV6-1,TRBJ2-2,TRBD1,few,CASRDRGRDNTGELFF,TGTGCTAGCAGGGACAGGGGGCGGGATAACACCGGGGAGCTGTTTTTT
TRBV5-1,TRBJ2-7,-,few,CASSPDNSYEQYF,TGCGCCAGCAGCCCTGACAACTCCTACGAGCAGTACTTC
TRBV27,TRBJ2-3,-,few,CASSSPWGSGPRDTQYF,TGTGCCAGCAGTTCCCCCTGGGGGTCGGGACCCCGAGATACGCAGTATTTT
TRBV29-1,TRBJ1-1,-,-,CSVAGREATHEAFF,TGCAGCGTTGCGGGCAGGGAGGCTACTCATGAAGCTTTCTTT
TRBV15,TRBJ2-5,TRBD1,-,CATSTTTGGVEETQYF,TGTGCCACCAGCACGACGACAGGGGGAGTGGAAGAGACCCAGTACTTC
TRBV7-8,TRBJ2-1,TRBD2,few,CASTVAGGSYNEQFF,TGTGCCAGCACCGTAGCGGGAGGCTCCTACAATGAGCAGTTCTTC
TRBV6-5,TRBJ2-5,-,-,CASSYSARIETQYF,TGTGCCAGCAGTTACTCAGCGCGGATTGAGACCCAGTACTTC
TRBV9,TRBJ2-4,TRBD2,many,CASSVDMGLAPKNIQYF,TGTGCCAGCAGCGTAGATATGGGACTAGCCCCGAAAAACATTCAGTACTTC
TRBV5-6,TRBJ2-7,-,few,CASSYRDPAYEQYF,TGTGCCAGCAGCTACCGGGACCCCGCCTACGAGCAGTACTTC
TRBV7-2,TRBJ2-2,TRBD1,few,CANFRTGALTGELFF,TGTGCCAACTTTCGGACAGGGGCCCTGACCGGGGAGCTGTTTTTT
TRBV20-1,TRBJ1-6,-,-,CSATTSFGGGSPLHF,TGCAGTGCCACCACGTCTTTTGGTGGGGGTTCACCCCTCCACTTT
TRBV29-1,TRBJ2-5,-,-,CSAGPGETQYF,TGCAGCGCCGGACCGGGGGAGACCCAGTACTTC
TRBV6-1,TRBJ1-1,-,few,CASSLQPWDTEAFF,TGTGCCAGCAGCCTACAACCCTGGGACACTGAAGCTTTCTTT
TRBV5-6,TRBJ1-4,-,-,CASNPTASNEKLFF,TGTGCCAGCAACCCGACAGCTAGTAATGAAAAACTGTTTTTT